This T cell receptor beta chain came from a study of cytomegalovirus exposure and HLA in healthy donors. The study's findings and limits: Later, an analysis showed that TCR beta chains associated with HLA were more clonally expanded than others that were equally common. A later analysis found TCR association rates differed by HLA locus, highest for DRB1 and lowest for HLA-C. It was reported in a later analysis that an Asian-associated ancestry cluster showed fewer N-insertions than the approximately 690-donor mean.

The donors gave bone marrow, and they were healthy. The PCR ran on 60 Vbeta and 13 Jbeta primers. Repertoires were generated with immunoSEQ multiplex PCR, while TCRdb's copy carries only in-frame clones and drops some. In the table there are some 200,000 clones, roughly 83% of which are singletons. CDR1 and CDR2 (germline): MNHEY, SMNVEV (reference sequence). Trimming took off 0 bases at V and 4 bases at J, with 21 bases between the two ends. The CDR3 is 18 residues long. As regards this clone: The antigen is unknown.

This chain links TRBV27 with TRBJ2-5; D is possibly TRBD1 (5 bases). The TCR originated in a boy under 10 years old in good health and CMV-seronegative. Material for sequencing was PBMCs. In nucleotides, the CDR3 is TGTGCCAGCAGTTTATCTCCCCAGGGCGGAATGATCGGAGAGACCCAGTACTTC. Its translation is CASSLSPQGGMIGETQYF.